The next 14 T cell receptor beta chains were all read from a single sample in a study of lymphopenia after photon versus proton radiotherapy. Only in-frame clones appear in the TCRdb table, and some are missing; sequencing was by immunoSEQ multiplex PCR. The data show tens of thousands of clones, with around 85% seen just once and over 15% held by the top ten. Source: peripheral blood, taken from a patient treated with photon-based radiotherapy. The receptor source for this set is a man in his 60s with pancreatic cancer.

The CDR3, as DNA: TGTGCCAGCAACTTCCGGGGTTCCGGAACTAACTATGGCTACACCTTC. Translated, it gives CASNFRGSGTNYGYTF. V and J are TRBV11-2 and TRBJ1-2, with D unclear. The CDR3 is 16 residues long. The germline V gene encodes CDR1 SGHAT and CDR2 FQNNGV. Between the trimmed V and J ends, which lost 7 bases and 0 bases, there was a span of 18 bases.

Notes on this clone: One junction end does not reproduce the germline sequence, and a read error may be involved. The chain carries TRBV5-4 and TRBJ1-5, with a possible D match to TRBD1 (6 bases). The germline V gene encodes CDR1 SGHNT and CDR2 YYREEE (reference sequence). CDR3 length: 16 residues. CDR3 loop: CASSSGGFKGNQPQHF. The CDR3 DNA reads TGTGCCAGCAGCTCCGGGGGCTTTAAAGGCAACCAGCCCCAGCATTTT.

This clone was picked up a small number of times. The chain combines TRBV9 with TRBJ1-1, with 8 bases lining up with TRBD1. The germline V gene has CDR1 SGDLS and CDR2 YYNGEE. The CDR3 runs 14 residues. V shed 2 bases and J 3 bases; nucleotides not matched to a gene: 3. The CDR3 sequence is CASSVGTGHTEAFF. In nucleotides, the CDR3 is TGTGCCAGCAGCGTCGGGACAGGTCACACTGAAGCTTTCTTT. Supplemented by reference TRBV9 and TRBJ1-1, the full variable domain reads DSGVTQTPKHLITATGQRVTLRCSPRSGDLSVYWYQQSLDQGLQFLIQYYNGEERAKGNILERFSAQQFPDLHSELNLSSLELGDSALYFCASSVGTGHTEAFFGQGTRLTVV.

The chain employs TRBV10-3 and TRBJ2-5, with 9 bases aligning to TRBD2. Germline CDR1 ENHRY, CDR2 SYGVKD. The CDR3 runs to 15 residues. After removal of 10 bases from V and 1 base from J, the junction contained 10 bases not matched to a gene. Written as DNA, the CDR3 is TGTGCCACTCAACCTGCGACTAGCGGCCAAGAGACCCAGTACTTC. Amino acid sequence: CATQPATSGQETQYF.

This chain links TRBV30 with TRBJ1-4; D remains ambiguous. This CDR3 has 13 residues. CDR1 and CDR2 from the germline V gene are GTSNPN and SVGIG (reference sequence). Between the trimmed V and J ends, which lost 7 bases and 4 bases, there was a span of 13 bases. As DNA, the CDR3 is TGTGCCTATGGGGAACAGATTAATGAAAAACTGTTTTTT. Translation gives CAYGEQINEKLFF.

The chain couples TRBV20-1 to TRBJ1-1, with unresolved D. V lost 5 bases to trimming and J lost 5 bases, with 9 bases between them. The germline V gene encodes CDR1 DFQATT and CDR2 SNEGSKA (reference sequence). The CDR3 extends over 11 amino acids. The CDR3 DNA follows: TGCAGTGCTGTGGACTGGACTGAAGCTTTCTTT. It specifies CSAVDWTEAFF.

The chain uses TRBV5-4 and TRBJ1-2, with a tentative D call TRBD1 (6 bases). The CDR3 is made up of 15 amino acids. The germline V gene has CDR1 SGHNT and CDR2 YYREEE (reference sequence). V was shortened by 0 bases and J by 5 bases, with 14 bases between the two germline ends. CDR3: CASSLDYGQTYGYTF. CDR3 in DNA: TGTGCCAGCAGCTTGGACTACGGACAGACGTATGGCTACACCTTC.

This clone was counted a few times. The V gene is TRBV7-6, the J gene TRBJ2-3; a weak D match, TRBD2 (5 bases). Germline loops: CDR1 SGHVS, CDR2 FNYEAQ. The CDR3 totals 15 residues. V shed 2 bases and J shed 2 bases, with 11 bases lying between them. This CDR3 reads CASSLNPDYTDTQYF. CDR3 DNA sequence: TGTGCCAGCAGCTTAAATCCCGACTACACAGATACGCAGTATTTT.

The chain carries TRBV19 and TRBJ2-5, with D possibly being TRBD2 (5 bases). The germline gives CDR1 LNHDA, CDR2 SQIVND (reference sequence). This CDR3 is built from 14 residues. The V end was cut by 5 bases, the J end by 5 bases, with 15 bases between. The CDR3 region is CASSVLGSSETQYF. DNA for the CDR3: TGTGCCAGTAGTGTCCTGGGGAGTTCGGAGACCCAGTACTTC.

On this clone itself: The germline gene is not matched at one end of the junction; a read error may be the cause. The rearrangement links TRBV13 to TRBJ1-2; D call uncertain. Germline CDR1 is PRHDT and CDR2 is FYEKMQ (reference sequence). This CDR3 has 10 amino acids. The CDR3, as DNA: TGTGCCAGCAGCCCGGCGGAGTGTCACTTC. It specifies CASSPAECHF.

The chain joins TRBV5-1 to TRBJ2-7; 9 bases agree with TRBD2. V gave up 2 bases and J gave up 7 bases; unmatched junction bases: 7. Germline CDR1 SGHRS, CDR2 YFSETQ. This CDR3 comprises 14 residues. The chain's CDR3 is CASSFASGVNEQYF. In DNA, the CDR3 is TGCGCCAGCAGCTTTGCTAGCGGGGTGAATGAGCAGTACTTC.

The V call is TRBV10-2, the J call TRBJ2-3; 9 bases map to TRBD2. The CDR3 contains 12 residues. J gave up 11 bases and V 5 bases, and 5 bases lay outside the gene matches. Germline-derived CDR1 and CDR2 are WSHSY and SAAADI. The CDR3 nucleotides read TGCGCCAGCAGTCCACTTAGCGGGGGGCAGTATTTT. It translates to CASSPLSGGQYF.

CDR3 sequence reads: CASSRMGEYGGQETQYF. Here the CDR3 DNA reads TGTGCCAGCAGCCGCATGGGCGAGTATGGGGGCCAAGAGACCCAGTACTTC. This rearrangement joins TRBV4-2 to TRBJ2-5; D tentatively reads TRBD1 or TRBD2 (5 bases each). Trimming took 4 bases from V and 1 from J, leaving 19 bases between them. CDR1 and CDR2 from the germline V gene are LGHNA and YNFKEQ. The CDR3 totals 17 residues.

This chain connects TRBV28 to TRBJ2-5; tentatively, D is TRBD1 (5 bases). There are 14 residues in the CDR3. Trimming cost V 6 bases and J 2 bases, with 13 bases left between them. Looked up from germline, CDR1 is MDHEN and CDR2 is SYDVKM. The CDR3 DNA reads as TGTGCCAGCAGCGAAGGCAGGGCTCAAGAGACCCAGTACTTC. This encodes CASSEGRAQETQYF.